This section outlines one T cell receptor beta chain sequence together with its context. The V gene end was trimmed by 1 base and the J gene end by 4 bases; junction bases not matched to a gene: 4. Germline CDR1 is LNHDA and CDR2 is SQIVND (reference sequence). The CDR3 consists of 15 residues. These data come from a study of cytomegalovirus exposure and HLA in healthy donors. A multiplex PCR was run with 60 Vbeta primers and 13 Jbeta primers. Repertoires were generated with immunoSEQ multiplex PCR, while TCRdb's copy carries only in-frame clones and drops some. The repertoire holds some 180,000 clones, with roughly 80% as singletons.

The sequence was obtained from a man aged 40-49 years in good health and CMV-seronegative. Source material: PBMCs. V gene TRBV19 combines with J gene TRBJ2-1, with 7 bases that match TRBD2. CDR3 in DNA: TGTGCCAGTAGTATAGGGGGGGGTGGTTACAATGAGCAGTTCTTC. It yields the protein CASSIGGGGYNEQFF.